One sample yielded the 15 T cell receptor beta chains listed below, sequenced in a study of CXCR3-negative and CXCR3-positive naive CD8 T cells. Whole-study results and caveats: Comparison of naive cells showed more hydrophobic TRB CDR3s in CXCR3-positive than in CXCR3-negative naive cells.

No antigen is known for these receptors. All TRB cDNA libraries came from 5' RACE performed with UMI labels. TCRdb processed the 5' RACE reads again and assigns one entry to each CDR3 protein, with no DNA. The sample table includes about 150,000 distinct CDR3 sequences. Material: naive CXCR3+ CD8+ T cells from blood. Subset: CD45RO-CCR7+CD27+CD95- naive CD8+ T cells expressing CXCR3 (TNR3+). All receptors derive from a human donor in good health. Some clones in this sample may be carry-over from other donors' samples.

The rearrangement links TRBV4-3 to TRBJ2-7. Germline V CDR1 and CDR2: LGHNA, YSLEER. The CDR3 has 14 amino acids. The CDR3 spells CASSQDTYSYEQYF.

The genes are TRBV5-4 and TRBJ2-3. From germline, CDR1 is SGHNT and CDR2 YYREEE (reference sequence). CDR3 length: 12 residues. The CDR3 here is CASSLGLDTQYF.

The rearrangement joins TRBV7-3 to TRBJ2-3. This CDR3 has 13 residues. CDR1 SGHTA and CDR2 FQGTGA come from the germline V gene. CDR3 in amino acids: CASSFGSTDTQYF.

The chain employs TRBV12-3 or TRBV12-4 and TRBJ1-4; the TCRdb D gene call, TRBD1, has no DNA to confirm it. This CDR3 is built from 14 residues. CDR3 sequence reads: CASGWGGLREKLFF.

The rearrangement uses TRBV7-2 and TRBJ1-5; no DNA is available, so the TRBD1 call from TCRdb remains unchecked. CDR1 and CDR2 from the germline V gene are SGHTA and FQGNSA. The CDR3 runs 14 residues. This CDR3 is CASSLWDRDQPQHF. The full variable domain, its missing parts supplied by reference TRBV7-2 and TRBJ1-5, is GAGVSQSPSNKVTEKGKDVELRCDPISGHTALYWYRQSLGQGLEFLIYFQGNSAPDKSGLPSDRFSAERTGGSVSTLTIQRTQQEDSAVYLCASSLWDRDQPQHFGDGTRLSIL.

The chain links TRBV3-1 to TRBJ2-1; TCRdb's assignment of TRBD2 cannot be checked, as there is no DNA. The germline CDR1 and CDR2 sequences are LGHDT and YNNKEL (reference sequence). This CDR3 has 15 residues. The CDR3 loop reads CASSHRLAGDDEQFF.

The chain links TRBV6-5 to TRBJ2-7. The V gene's germline CDR1 is MNHEY and CDR2 SVGAGI. CDR3 length equals 14 residues. The CDR3 is CASSSITETYEQYF.

V usage is TRBV15 and J usage is TRBJ2-7. Germline V CDR1 and CDR2: LNHNV, YYDKDF (reference sequence). The CDR3 totals 16 residues. The CDR3 protein is CATSEPRTGASYEQYF.

The chain combines TRBV5-6 with TRBJ2-1; TCRdb's D gene call, TRBD1, goes unchecked for lack of DNA. The CDR3 sequence is 13 residues long. The germline V gene has CDR1 SGHDT and CDR2 YYEEEE. The CDR3 sequence: CASSHWGYNEQFF.

The chain links TRBV23-1 to TRBJ2-7; TCRdb proposes TRBD1, but this gene call is untestable without DNA. TRBV23-1 belongs to the ORF category, with a function that is uncertain. The CDR3 is 16 amino acids. This CDR3 is CASSRGRGTSSYEQYF.

This CDR3 reads CASSGTRRNEQFF. The V and J genes are TRBV12-3 or TRBV12-4 and TRBJ2-1; as DNA is missing, the TRBD2 call by TCRdb cannot be tested. This CDR3 comprises 13 residues.

The chain employs TRBV20-1 and TRBJ2-7. Germline CDR1 and CDR2: DFQATT and SNEGSKA (reference sequence). The CDR3 is 14 residues long. CDR3: CSARDSDRGYEQYF.

The V call is TRBV5-1, the J call TRBJ2-5; TCRdb's D call of TRBD2 is untestable without DNA. CDR1 is SGHRS, CDR2 YFSETQ, per germline. CDR3 length: 15 amino acids. CDR3 protein: CASSPPTSSGETQYF.

The chain links TRBV7-9 to TRBJ2-7. CDR1 SEHNR and CDR2 FQNEAQ come from the germline V gene (reference sequence). There are 12 residues in the CDR3. The CDR3 here is CASSTQSYEQYF.

The genes are TRBV5-6 and TRBJ2-7; the TCRdb D gene call, TRBD2, has no DNA to confirm it. The CDR3 runs 14 residues. Germline V lookup: CDR1 SGHDT, CDR2 YYEEEE. CDR3 loop: CASSLSPGYGEQYF.